These 7 T cell receptor beta chains originate from one sample sequenced in a study of T cell repertoires in cytomegalovirus infection. TCRdb passed the reads through MiXCR, listing each CDR3 protein once. The profile shows around 270,000 distinct CDR3 sequences, over 8% of them singletons. Material: PBMCs. These receptors originate from a human donor in good health (CMV status not recorded). Some clones in this sample may be carry-over from other donors' samples.

The J gene is TRBJ1-1, the V gene TRBV3-1; no clear D. Germline CDR1 and CDR2: LGHDT and YNNKEL (reference sequence). The CDR3 has 11 residues. Trimming took 2 bases from V and 8 from J, leaving 6 bases between them. CDR3 coding DNA: TGTGCCAGCAGCCAAAGGGCCGAAGCTTTCTTT. Translated: CASSQRAEAFF. The full variable domain, with the rest looked up from reference TRBV3-1 and TRBJ1-1, is DTAVSQTPKYLVTQMGNDKSIKCEQNLGHDTMYWYKQDSKKFLKIMFSYNNKELIINETVPNRFSPKSPDKAHLNLHINSLELGDSAVYFCASSQRAEAFFGQGTRLTVV.

This clonotype was recorded at least ten times. The J gene is TRBJ2-1, the V gene TRBV24-1, with D unresolved. The ends were cut back, 7 bases at V and 0 bases at J, with 12 bases in the middle. Germline assignment: CDR1 KGHDR and CDR2 SFDVKD. The CDR3 is 15 amino acids. Written as DNA, the CDR3 is TGTGCCACCAGCTTGGACGGTAGCTCCTACAATGAGCAGTTCTTC. The encoded protein is CATSLDGSSYNEQFF.

At least ten counts were recorded for this clonotype. The CDR3 region has the DNA TGTGCCAGCAGCTATGGACAGGCTGGGGCCAACGTCCTGACTTTC. This sequence encodes CASSYGQAGANVLTF. V gene TRBV28 combines with J gene TRBJ2-6; 7 bases are shared with TRBD1. The CDR3 loop spans 15 amino acids. Germline V gives CDR1 MDHEN, CDR2 SYDVKM. The ends lost 6 bases at V and 2 bases at J; junction bases unmatched: 4.

This clonotype was counted between two and nine times. An end of the junction does not agree with germline; a read error may underlie this. The V gene is TRBV7-2, the J gene TRBJ2-7, with 8 bases matching TRBD1. The CDR3 is made up of 17 amino acids. Germline V gene lookup returns CDR1 SGHTA and CDR2 FQGNSA. The CDR3 bases are TGTGCCAGCAGCTTAAGTTCGAGCGGCGGGACAGGAATGCCTCAATTCTTC. Encoded protein: CASSLSSSGGTGMPQFF. The variable domain in full, with the rest retrieved from reference TRBV7-2 and TRBJ2-7, is GAGVSQSPSNKVTEKGKDVELRCDPISGHTALYWYRQSLGQGLEFLIYFQGNSAPDKSGLPSDRFSAERTGGSVSTLTIQRTQQEDSAVYLCASSLSSSGGTGMPQFFGPGTRLTVT.

The V call is TRBV11-3, the J call TRBJ2-1, with 7 bases that match TRBD2. V shed 7 bases, J shed 2 bases, and the junction held 5 bases outside the gene matches. This CDR3 region has 14 residues. Germline V lookup: CDR1 SGHNT, CDR2 YENEEA. The CDR3 DNA sequence: TGTGCCAGCACCTCGCGGGGGACCTACAATGAGCAGTTCTTC. This translates into CASTSRGTYNEQFF.

This clonotype turned up a few times. V gene TRBV20-1 combines with J gene TRBJ2-7; the match to TRBD2 covers 8 bases. The CDR3 loop spans 17 amino acids. CDR1 DFQATT and CDR2 SNEGSKA come from the germline V gene (reference sequence). V was pared by 0 bases and J by 0 bases, with 10 bases of the junction left unmatched. CDR3 protein: CSAREPPRGADSYEQYF. The CDR3, as DNA: TGCAGTGCTAGAGAACCCCCGCGGGGGGCTGACTCCTACGAGCAGTACTTC.

The V call is TRBV29-1, the J call TRBJ1-2; tentative D call: TRBD1 (5 bases). CDR3 length: 11 amino acids. The ends were cut back, 6 bases at V and 2 bases at J, with 7 bases in the middle. From germline, CDR1 is SQVTM and CDR2 ANQGSEA. CDR3 DNA sequence: TGCAGCGTGCAGGGAAACTATGGCTACACCTTC. Protein: CSVQGNYGYTF.